This is a list of T cell receptor beta chains from one sample in a study of T cells in Graves' hyperthyroidism and ophthalmopathy. TCRdb processed the multiplex PCR reads anew with MiXCR; each CDR3 protein has one entry. Among approximately 620,000 distinct CDR3 sequences listed, 16% were seen once. The specimen sequenced was blood. Receptor source: a woman aged 40 to 49 with Graves' ophthalmopathy. The CDR3 runs from the conserved cysteine through the conserved F or W. A D gene is named only where the DNA matches it firmly. For some rows the clone size is stated as once, few or many, or as a class when expanded; others skip it.

NA,TRBJ1-1,many,TRBV20-1,CSARDTQGFEAFF,TGCAGTGCTAGAGATACGCAGGGGTTTGAAGCTTTCTTT
NA,TRBJ1-1,many,TRBV11-2,CASSPVRGRFTEAFF,TGTGCCAGCAGCCCAGTAAGAGGGAGGTTCACTGAAGCTTTCTTT
TRBD1,TRBJ1-2,many,TRBV11-2,CASSLSRQGGGYTF,TGTGCCAGCAGCCTTTCAAGACAGGGCGGTGGCTACACCTTC
NA,TRBJ1-1,many,TRBV6-1,CASSEPGAPALNTEAFF,TGTGCCAGCAGTGAACCGGGGGCGCCGGCGTTGAACACTGAAGCTTTCTTT
NA,TRBJ2-3,many,TRBV7-2,CASSSDSYHTQYF,TGTGCCAGCAGCTCCGACAGCTATCATACGCAGTATTTT
NA,TRBJ2-2,many,TRBV18,CASSPKFRELFF,TGTGCCAGCTCACCAAAGTTCCGGGAGCTGTTTTTT
NA,TRBJ2-5,few,TRBV7-6,CASSFPSTRGFQETQYF,TGTGCCAGCAGCTTCCCTTCTACCAGGGGCTTCCAAGAGACCCAGTACTTC
NA,TRBJ1-1,many,TRBV5-1,CATAPLQGRDTEAFF,TGCGCCACCGCCCCTCTCCAGGGTAGGGACACTGAAGCTTTCTTT
NA,TRBJ2-3,many,TRBV20-1,CSASGSRSTDTQYF,TGCAGTGCTAGCGGGAGTCGGAGCACAGATACGCAGTATTTT
NA,TRBJ1-2,NA,TRBV18,CASSPPSARFYGYTF,TGTGCCAGCTCACCACCGTCAGCTCGATTTTATGGCTACACCTTC
TRBD1,TRBJ1-1,NA,TRBV12-3/TRBV12-4,CASSPRGQPNTEAFF,TGTGCCAGCAGTCCCCGGGGACAGCCTAACACTGAAGCTTTCTTT
NA,TRBJ1-5,few,TRBV12-3/TRBV12-4,CASSSGSRPQHF,TGTGCCAGCAGTTCCGGATCCCGACCCCAGCATTTT
NA,TRBJ2-3,many,TRBV20-1,CSARDAGTDTDTQYF,TGCAGTGCTAGAGATGCGGGTACCGATACAGATACGCAGTATTTT
NA,TRBJ1-5,few,TRBV3-1,CASSQGSSGSNQPQHF,TGTGCCAGCAGCCAAGGCAGCTCGGGGAGCAATCAGCCCCAGCATTTT
NA,TRBJ1-1,many,TRBV20-1,CSARSGTGEAFF,TGCAGTGCTAGATCGGGGACGGGTGAAGCTTTCTTT
TRBD2,TRBJ2-1,NA,TRBV5-1,CASSFGTSGGANWGLSYNEQSF,TGCGCCAGCAGCTTTGGGACTAGCGGGGGGGCCAATTGGGGGCTCTCCTACAATGAGCAGTCCTTC
TRBD1,TRBJ2-4,few,TRBV5-1,CASKMGTGKNIQYF,TGCGCCAGCAAGATGGGGACAGGAAAAAACATTCAGTACTTC
TRBD2,TRBJ2-2,many,TRBV11-2,CASSLVLAGPTGELFF,TGTGCCAGCAGCTTAGTCCTAGCGGGGCCCACCGGGGAGCTGTTTTTT
NA,TRBJ1-4,many,TRBV30,CAWSYGVNEKLFF,TGTGCCTGGAGTTATGGAGTAAATGAAAAACTGTTTTTT
NA,TRBJ2-1,few,TRBV11-1,CASSPGTATYNEQFF,TGTGCCAGCAGCCCCGGGACGGCCACCTACAATGAGCAGTTCTTC
NA,TRBJ1-2,many,TRBV20-1,CSAKDPTYGYTF,TGCAGTGCTAAGGACCCTACCTATGGCTACACCTTC
NA,TRBJ1-2,few,TRBV2,CASKPHQGSDYGYTF,TGTGCCAGCAAGCCCCATCAGGGCTCGGACTATGGCTACACCTTC
NA,TRBJ2-7,NA,TRBV27,CASSFEGLGGEQYF,TGTGCCAGCAGTTTTGAGGGGCTAGGGGGCGAGCAGTACTTC
TRBD1,TRBJ1-4,NA,TRBV9,CASSVGDRNEKLFF,TGTGCCAGCAGCGTGGGGGACAGGAATGAAAAACTGTTTTTT
NA,TRBJ1-3,NA,TRBV28,CASSLQRPGNTIYF,TGTGCCAGCAGCCTCCAGAGGCCTGGAAACACCATATATTTT
TRBD2,TRBJ2-1,few,TRBV6-1,CASRTTLAGIRYNEQFF,TGTGCCAGCAGAACTACTCTAGCGGGGATACGATACAATGAGCAGTTCTTC
NA,TRBJ1-1,NA,TRBV20-1,CSARDTLNTEAFF,TGCAGTGCTAGGGACACTCTGAACACTGAAGCTTTCTTT
NA,TRBJ1-4,many,TRBV20-1,CSVLGGEVNEKLFF,TGCAGCGTCTTGGGGGGCGAGGTGAATGAAAAACTGTTTTTT
NA,TRBJ2-7,few,TRBV12-3/TRBV12-4,CASSLGGPTGQYF,TGTGCCAGCAGTTTAGGGGGGCCGACTGGGCAGTACTTC
NA,TRBJ1-4,NA,TRBV19,CASSRRDTANGKLFF,TGTGCCAGTAGTCGCCGGGACACAGCTAATGGAAAACTGTTTTTT
TRBD2,TRBJ2-5,many,TRBV20-1,CSARDPSGRGETQYF,TGCAGTGCTAGAGATCCTAGCGGGAGAGGGGAGACCCAGTACTTC
TRBD2,TRBJ2-2,NA,TRBV19,CASTAVGLAGGMGELFF,TGTGCCAGCACAGCGGTCGGTCTAGCGGGGGGGATGGGGGAGCTGTTTTTT
NA,TRBJ2-1,NA,TRBV18,CASSPSSVTIYNEQFF,TGTGCCAGCTCACCATCTAGCGTCACGATTTACAATGAGCAGTTCTTC
NA,TRBJ2-1,many,TRBV18,CASSPQTGRVEQFF,TGTGCCAGCTCACCCCAGACAGGGAGGGTAGAGCAGTTCTTC
TRBD1,TRBJ2-1,many,TRBV2,CASSDRQGAVNEQFF,TGTGCCAGCAGTGACCGACAGGGGGCGGTCAATGAGCAGTTCTTC
TRBD2,TRBJ2-3,many,TRBV7-2,CASSLIGTSGRDTQYF,TGTGCCAGCAGCCTTATTGGGACTAGCGGGAGAGATACGCAGTATTTT
TRBD2,TRBJ2-7,many,TRBV11-2,CASSLRAGGPYEQYF,TGTGCCAGCAGCTTAAGAGCGGGAGGGCCCTACGAGCAGTACTTC
TRBD2,TRBJ2-3,few,TRBV6-1,CASEKAGDLADTQYF,TGTGCCAGCGAAAAAGCGGGAGATCTCGCAGATACGCAGTATTTT
TRBD1,TRBJ2-7,many,TRBV2,CASSLDRGRPYEQYF,TGTGCCAGCAGTCTAGACAGGGGGCGCCCCTACGAGCAGTACTTC
TRBD2,TRBJ2-7,few,TRBV12-3/TRBV12-4,CASSLGGGGSYEQYF,TGTGCCAGCAGTTTAGGTGGGGGGGGCTCCTACGAGCAGTACTTC
TRBD1,TRBJ2-3,few,TRBV7-9,CASISLGGTGVTDTQYF,TGTGCCAGCATCTCCCTCGGGGGGACAGGGGTCACAGATACGCAGTATTTT
NA,TRBJ2-1,many,TRBV6-5,CASSYSDYNEQFF,TGTGCCAGCAGTTACTCGGACTACAATGAGCAGTTCTTC
NA,TRBJ2-1,many,TRBV20-1,CSASVGHGQFF,TGCAGTGCTAGCGTGGGACACGGGCAGTTCTTC
NA,TRBJ2-3,many,TRBV12-3/TRBV12-4,CASSTGLFTQYF,TGTGCCAGCAGTACCGGACTATTTACGCAGTATTTT
NA,TRBJ2-1,NA,TRBV24-1,CATSDGHHNEQFF,TGTGCCACCAGTGATGGACACCACAATGAGCAGTTCTTC
NA,TRBJ1-4,many,TRBV28,CASSLQGFNEKLFF,TGTGCCAGCAGTCTTCAGGGATTTAATGAAAAACTGTTTTTT
TRBD1,TRBJ1-1,NA,TRBV19,CASSLGDRGNTEAFF,TGTGCCAGTAGTTTGGGGGACAGGGGAAACACTGAAGCTTTCTTT
NA,TRBJ1-4,few,TRBV7-9,CASSSPVLLTGEKLFF,TGTGCCAGCAGCTCACCTGTCTTACTGACAGGTGAAAAACTGTTTTTT
NA,TRBJ1-2,few,TRBV28,CASSPPGGPNYGYTF,TGTGCCAGCAGCCCCCCGGGGGGCCCTAACTATGGCTACACCTTC
TRBD1,TRBJ2-7,many,TRBV18,CASSPAGQGGYEQYF,TGTGCCAGCTCACCGGCAGGACAGGGTGGCTACGAGCAGTACTTC
NA,TRBJ2-2,many,TRBV5-1,CASSLLGDTGELFF,TGCGCCAGCAGCTTGTTGGGGGACACCGGGGAGCTGTTTTTT
TRBD1,TRBJ2-3,NA,TRBV6-2/TRBV6-3,CASSSPGQSADTQYF,TGTGCCAGCAGTTCGCCGGGACAGTCGGCAGATACGCAGTATTTT
NA,TRBJ1-1,few,TRBV3-1,CASSPREGKGSEAFF,TGTGCCAGCAGCCCCCGGGAGGGAAAGGGGTCTGAAGCTTTCTTT
NA,TRBJ1-3,NA,TRBV12-3/TRBV12-4,CASSLMGTAGNTIYF,TGTGCCAGCAGTTTAATGGGGACGGCTGGAAACACCATATATTTT
TRBD1,TRBJ2-7,many,TRBV24-1,CATSADRVSEQYF,TGTGCCACCAGTGCGGACAGGGTGAGTGAGCAGTACTTC
TRBD1,TRBJ1-3,few,TRBV12-3/TRBV12-4,CASSFFGQARGNTIYF,TGTGCCAGCAGTTTTTTCGGACAGGCAAGAGGAAACACCATATATTTT
NA,TRBJ2-2,NA,TRBV30,CAWSLTGPGYTGELFF,TGTGCCTGGAGCTTGACAGGCCCCGGTTACACCGGGGAGCTGTTTTTT